This T cell receptor beta chain was sequenced during a study of T cells in narcolepsy (dated by TCRdb to 2017 to 2018). At the level of the whole study: Healthy control donors were enrolled in the study alongside patients who had narcolepsy type 1 or type 2 (NT1, NT2). The study used TCR Vbeta sequencing to track clonotypes in blood and CSF while looking for autoreactive T cells in narcolepsy patients that target self-antigens of hypocretin neurons (hypocretin, TRIB2). What the study reported, not specific to this receptor: Certain blood memory CD4+ repertoires from patients and controls had no sequences that matched autoreactive T cell clones. Plots comparing CSF and blood CD4+ T cell clonotypes from the same patient highlighted HCRT-specific and TRIB2-specific autoreactive clonotypes. Autoreactive clonotypes were reported to be detected serially in the blood of the same patients and of different patients, but not in the blood of healthy controls. Numbers of sequenced blood memory CD4+ clonotypes were comparable, averaging approximately 40,000 in patients and approximately 34,000 in controls.

Its CDR3 holds 16 amino acids, cysteine through phenylalanine. Only the CDR3 portion is preserved as DNA: 48 bases, with reading frame beginning at the first base. Sequences LNHDA (CDR1) and SQIVND (CDR2) are obtained from the germline V gene (reference sequence). V ends up 3 bases short and J 5 bases short, with an unmatched junction base count of 12. The receptor library was made with the immunoSEQ multiplex PCR assay. Not all clones reach the TCRdb copy of this immuneACCESS table, which keeps in-frame sequences only. Checked studies attribute under half of the gap to unresolved V genes and leave the rest unexplained. The sample profile shows over 25,000 clones; around nine tenths of them were found once. In total, the top ten clones hold 0.95% to 1.2% of the sample. For TCR Vbeta sequencing, memory CD4+ T cells were sorted ex vivo from the peripheral blood of both healthy controls and narcolepsy patients.

This clone was found once. What this receptor recognizes is not known. No per-base quality is available; no much larger clone lies one base away. Sequencing used CD45RA- memory CD4+ T cells from PBMCs. The cell subset or site tag for this specimen amounts to: memory T cells sorted ex vivo from peripheral blood. Rearrangement joined TRBV19 to TRBJ2-5; 7 bases in between match TRBD2. This sequence was found in a human donor with narcolepsy. Here is the DNA: TGTGCCAGTAGTATTAGTGTGGGCAGGGAGGGGGAGACCCAGTACTTC. It translates as CASSISVGREGETQYF.